The entry below describes one TCR beta chain. These data originate in a study of shared clonotypes between healthy human individuals. The CDR3 has 14 residues. V gave up 3 bases and J gave up 2 bases, with 9 bases separating them. The germline V gene has CDR1 KGHSH and CDR2 LQKENI. Profiled with immunoSEQ multiplex PCR; TCRdb holds only in-frame clones, not every one. The sample comprises a few million clones, approximately 92% of which are singletons, and around 0.14% rests with the top ten. This rearrangement joins TRBV18 to TRBJ2-3, with a weak D call TRBD2 (6 bases). The source material was naive CD4+ T cells sorted from blood. Indicated subset: CD45RA+ positively selected. The sequence derives from a man younger than 35 in good health. CDR3 sequence: CASSPGTFTDTQYF. The CDR3 nucleotides read TGTGCCAGCTCACCCGGGACTTTCACAGATACGCAGTATTTT.